One and the same sample provided the 13 T cell receptor beta chains below, sequenced in a study of metastatic and nonmetastatic thyroid tumors. All patients reached thyroid surgery having received no treatment beforehand. TCRdb re-called clones via MiXCR from the PCR reads. The data show about 5,900 clones, with 34% seen just once and approximately 24% held by the top ten. Sequencing was performed on adjacent normal tissue. The receptors here all came from a male donor with papillary thyroid cancer or a benign thyroid nodule (not recorded which). Some clones in this sample may be carry-over from other donors' samples.

This clone was seen more than once but under ten times. The chain carries TRBV19 and TRBJ2-6, with D possibly matching TRBD1 (5 bases). CDR1 and CDR2 (germline): LNHDA, SQIVND (reference sequence). V was trimmed by 4 bases and J by 8 bases, leaving 15 bases between them. The CDR3 has 15 amino acids. The CDR3 reads CASSTSGMSSNVLTF. DNA of the CDR3: TGTGCCAGTAGTACCTCAGGGATGAGTTCCAACGTCCTGACTTTC.

This clone has only a few counts. The chain carries TRBV2 and TRBJ1-3, with D unresolved. The germline gives CDR1 SNHLY, CDR2 FYNNEI. Trimming stripped 6 bases from V and 0 bases from J, with 12 bases between. CDR3 length: 15 residues. Here the CDR3 DNA reads TGTGCCAGCAGAGCCGGATCAAACTCTGGAAACACCATATATTTT. This encodes CASRAGSNSGNTIYF.

This clone is labeled medium-sized. The V call is TRBV2, the J call TRBJ1-4; TRBD1 might be the D (5 bases). Germline V gene data show CDR1 as SNHLY and CDR2 as FYNNEI. CDR3 length: 15 amino acids. Trimming removed 3 bases from V and 8 bases from J, with 16 bases in between. CDR3 DNA sequence: TGTGCCAGCAGTGAGGTCGGGGCCCGGGGCGAAAAACTGTTTTTT. It translates to CASSEVGARGEKLFF.

As regards this clone: Relative to the germline gene, one junction end is altered; a read error may explain this. The chain joins TRBV12-3 or TRBV12-4 to TRBJ2-2; D assignment may be TRBD1 or TRBD2 (5 bases each). The CDR3 sequence is 13 residues long. The CDR3 region is CARSRTRTGELFF. DNA of the CDR3: TGTGCCAGGAGTCGGACACGAACCGGGGAGCTTTTTTTT.

V is TRBV6-1 and J is TRBJ2-7, with D perhaps matching TRBD2 (6 bases). This CDR3 spans 17 amino acids. V gave up 6 bases and J gave up 0 bases, with 21 bases separating them. CDR1 MNHNS and CDR2 SASEGT come from the germline V gene. For the CDR3, the DNA is TGTGCCAGCAGGCAAGGCCCGGTAGCGGTCCACTCCTACGAGCAGTACTTC. Translation gives CASRQGPVAVHSYEQYF.

The CDR3 DNA is TGCAGTGCTAGACTTACTAGCGGGGGGGACTACGAGCAGTACTTC. This gives the protein CSARLTSGGDYEQYF. V usage is TRBV20-1 and J usage is TRBJ2-7; 13 positions match TRBD2. V was pared by 2 bases and J by 3 bases, with 4 bases of the junction left unmatched. The CDR3 runs to 15 residues. In germline, CDR1 is DFQATT, CDR2 SNEGSKA (reference sequence).

A few counts support this clone. The chain recombines TRBV6-2 or TRBV6-3 with TRBJ2-7; D gene uncertain. CDR3 length: 15 residues. From germline, CDR1 is MNHEY and CDR2 SVGEGT. The V end was cut by 1 base, the J end by 0 bases, with 10 bases between. The CDR3 DNA reads TGTGCCAGCAGTTACTTGTGGCCAAACTCCTACGAGCAGTACTTC. Encoded protein: CASSYLWPNSYEQYF.

This clone was seen more than once but under ten times. Being one base from a much bigger clone, this may be a read error. V gene TRBV28 combines with J gene TRBJ1-1; D not certain. Germline CDR1 reads MDHEN; CDR2 reads SYDVKM. The CDR3 loop spans 15 amino acids. The germline V and J ends were trimmed by 2 bases and 0 bases, with 10 bases remaining between them. The DNA for the CDR3 is TGTGCCAGCAGTTTACTACAGTTCATGAACACTGAAGCTTTCTTT. It encodes CASSLLQFMNTEAFF.

This clone was recorded a few times. V is TRBV6-1 and J is TRBJ2-7; D call uncertain. Germline values: CDR1 MNHNS, CDR2 SASEGT. V lost 10 bases and J 5 bases, leaving 12 bases between the germline ends. The CDR3 covers 11 residues. The CDR3 DNA reads TGTGCCACCGGTCGGACCCACGAGCAGTACTTC. Its translation is CATGRTHEQYF.

The chain uses TRBV5-1 and TRBJ2-5; no clear D gene. Germline loops: CDR1 SGHRS, CDR2 YFSETQ. The CDR3 contains 17 residues. The ends were cut back, 0 bases at V and 2 bases at J, with 17 bases in the middle. As DNA, the CDR3 is TGCGCCAGCAGCTTGGGTCTGGCCCAACACCTTCAAGAGACCCAGTACTTC. It codes for CASSLGLAQHLQETQYF. Variable domain in full (rest from reference TRBV5-1 and TRBJ2-5): KAGVTQTPRYLIKTRGQQVTLSCSPISGHRSVSWYQQTPGQGLQFLFEYFSETQRNKGNFPGRFSGRQFSNSRSEMNVSTLELGDSALYLCASSLGLAQHLQETQYFGPGTRLLVL.

This clone is labeled as medium-sized. This clone may be a read error of a much larger clone one base away. The CDR3 nucleotides read TGTGCCAGCATCGGAGAGACTCGCGCGCAGTATTTT. Its protein product is CASIGETRAQYF. The V gene is TRBV6-1, the J gene TRBJ2-3; D is unresolved. V was clipped by 7 bases and J by 10 bases, with 15 bases between them. From germline, CDR1 is MNHNS and CDR2 SASEGT. The CDR3 consists of 12 residues.

As for this clone: Since no conserved phenylalanine or tryptophan closes the CDR3, a read error is the likely cause. The chain couples TRBV9 to TRBJ2-3; D not resolved. The CDR3 is made up of 12 amino acids. The V gene's germline CDR1 is SGDLS and CDR2 YYNGEE. Trimming took 3 bases from V and 6 from J, leaving 8 bases between them. The CDR3: CASSGNGDTQYY. The CDR3 DNA reads as TGTGCCAGCAGCGGCAATGGGGATACGCAGTATTAT.

This chain connects TRBV6-2 or TRBV6-3 to TRBJ1-2, with D possibly matching TRBD1 (5 bases). V lost 6 bases, J lost 4 bases, and 9 bases lay in between. The CDR3 runs 12 residues. Per the germline V gene, CDR1 is MNHEY and CDR2 is SVGEGT. CDR3 sequence (DNA): TGTGCCAGCAGGCAGGGAGTCTATGGCTACACCTTC. This codes for CASRQGVYGYTF.